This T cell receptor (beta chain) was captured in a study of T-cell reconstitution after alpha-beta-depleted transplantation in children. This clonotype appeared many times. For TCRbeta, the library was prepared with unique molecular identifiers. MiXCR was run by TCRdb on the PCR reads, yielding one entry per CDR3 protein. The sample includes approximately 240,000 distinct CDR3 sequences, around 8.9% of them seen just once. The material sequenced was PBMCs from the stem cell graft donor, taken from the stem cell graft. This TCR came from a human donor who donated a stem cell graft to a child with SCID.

The CDR3 DNA sequence: TGTGCCAGCAGCTTTTCGGGGAGTCTCCAAGAGACCCAGTACTTC. Its protein is CASSFSGSLQETQYF. This chain links TRBV11-3 with TRBJ2-5; perhaps TRBD2 as D (5 bases). V was clipped by 3 bases and J by 1 base, with 12 bases between them. Germline V gene data show CDR1 as SGHNT and CDR2 as YENEEA. This CDR3 is built from 15 residues.